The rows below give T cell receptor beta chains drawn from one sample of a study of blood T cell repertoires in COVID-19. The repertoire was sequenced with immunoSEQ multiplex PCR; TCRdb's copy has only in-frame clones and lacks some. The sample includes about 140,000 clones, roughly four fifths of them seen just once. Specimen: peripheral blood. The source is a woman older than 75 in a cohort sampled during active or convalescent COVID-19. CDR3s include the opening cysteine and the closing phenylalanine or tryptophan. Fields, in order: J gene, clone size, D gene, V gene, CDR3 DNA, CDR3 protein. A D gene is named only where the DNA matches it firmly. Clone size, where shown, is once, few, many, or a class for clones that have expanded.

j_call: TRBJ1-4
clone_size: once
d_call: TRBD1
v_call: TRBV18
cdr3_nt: TGTGCCAGCTCACCAAGACAGGGAGTGACAACTAATGAAAAACTGTTTTTT
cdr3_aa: CASSPRQGVTTNEKLFF

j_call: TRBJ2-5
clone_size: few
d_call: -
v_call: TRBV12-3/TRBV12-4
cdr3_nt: TGTGCCAGCAGACTAGTATTTGGAGAGACCCAGTACTTC
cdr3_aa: CASRLVFGETQYF

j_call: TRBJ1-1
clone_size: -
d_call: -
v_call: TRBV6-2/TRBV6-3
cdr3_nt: TGTGCCAGCAGTTACATCCGGGGGACTGAAGCTTTCTTT
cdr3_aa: CASSYIRGTEAFF

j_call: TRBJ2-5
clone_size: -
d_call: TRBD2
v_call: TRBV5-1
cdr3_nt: TGCGCCAGCAGCTTGGTTCGCGGGGGAACCCAAGAGACCCAGTACTTC
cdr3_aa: CASSLVRGGTQETQYF

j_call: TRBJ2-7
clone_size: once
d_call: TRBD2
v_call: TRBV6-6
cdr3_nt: TGTGCCAGCGGAGGGACGGGGGGGACCTACGAGCAGTACTTC
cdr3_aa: CASGGTGGTYEQYF

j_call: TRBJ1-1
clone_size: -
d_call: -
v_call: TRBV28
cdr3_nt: TGTGCCAGCAGTTTATTACAGGGTAATGCCGAAACTTTCTTT
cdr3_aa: CASSLLQGNAETFF

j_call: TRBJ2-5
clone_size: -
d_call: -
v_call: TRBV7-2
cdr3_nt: TGTGCCAGCAGGGAGTCCAGGGTCCAAGAGACCCAGTACTTC
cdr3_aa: CASRESRVQETQYF

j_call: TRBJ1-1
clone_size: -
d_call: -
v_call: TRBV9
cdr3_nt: TGTGCCAGCAGCGTAGGGGCCCCCGGGAGCCGTGAAGCTTTCTTT
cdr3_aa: CASSVGAPGSREAFF

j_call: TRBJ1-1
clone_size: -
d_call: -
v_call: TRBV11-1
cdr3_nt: TGTGCCAGCAGCACCCTGGGCGGGGGAATCGATGAAGCTTTCTTT
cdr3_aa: CASSTLGGGIDEAFF

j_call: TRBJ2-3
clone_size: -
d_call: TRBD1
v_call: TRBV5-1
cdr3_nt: TGCGCCAGCAGCTTGGAATGGGCCGCCGGGACAGGATTATCGGATACGCAGTATTTT
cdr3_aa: CASSLEWAAGTGLSDTQYF

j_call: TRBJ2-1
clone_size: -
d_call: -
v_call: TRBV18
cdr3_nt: TGTGCCAGCTCACCGCTCACACAGGGCTACAATGAGCAGTTCTTC
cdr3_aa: CASSPLTQGYNEQFF

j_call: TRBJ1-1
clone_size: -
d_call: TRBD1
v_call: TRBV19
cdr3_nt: TGTGCCAGTAGTCCAGGGGGCTCTCGCACTGAAGCTTTCTTT
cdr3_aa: CASSPGGSRTEAFF

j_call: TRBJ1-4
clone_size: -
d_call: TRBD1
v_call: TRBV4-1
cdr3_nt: TGCGCCAGCAGCCAAGACCGGGACAGTAATGAAAAACTGTTTTTT
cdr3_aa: CASSQDRDSNEKLFF

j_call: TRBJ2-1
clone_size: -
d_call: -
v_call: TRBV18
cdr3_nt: TGTGCCAGCTCGCCCGGGGAATACTCCTACAATGAGCAGTTCTTC
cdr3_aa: CASSPGEYSYNEQFF